These T cell receptor beta chains were read from a single sample in a study of blood T cell repertoires in COVID-19. TCRdb keeps only in-frame clones here, not all; method: immunoSEQ multiplex PCR. This table has roughly 30,000 clones, 81% appearing once. The specimen was peripheral blood. All receptors derive from a woman aged 60-70 years with acute or convalescent COVID-19. The CDR3 runs from the conserved cysteine through the conserved F or W. Each record gives: V gene, D gene, clone size, J gene, CDR3 DNA, CDR3 protein. D genes are given only for firm matches. Rows give clone size only sometimes, using once, few, many, or a class for an expanded clone.

TRBV19,-,-,TRBJ1-4,TGTGCCAGTAGTATGGGGGGTCTCACCGAGGAAAAACTGTTTTTT,CASSMGGLTEEKLFF
TRBV18,-,-,TRBJ1-1,TGTGCCAGCTCTCCTCGGAACCGGGGAAACACTGAAGCTTTCTTT,CASSPRNRGNTEAFF
TRBV5-5,-,-,TRBJ2-5,TGTGCCAGCAGCCTCACCCACACAAAACAAGAGACCCAGTACTTC,CASSLTHTKQETQYF
TRBV7-8,TRBD1,-,TRBJ1-2,TGTGCCAGCAGCTCAGGGGGGACTAACTATGGCTACACCTTC,CASSSGGTNYGYTF
TRBV4-1,-,-,TRBJ2-7,TGCGCCAGCAGCCAAGATTTCCTGGGGCTTAACTACGAGCAGTACTTC,CASSQDFLGLNYEQYF
TRBV5-1,-,-,TRBJ2-1,TGCGCCAGCAGCTTGGACCAGTACAATGAGCAGTTCTTC,CASSLDQYNEQFF
TRBV12-5,-,-,TRBJ2-6,TGTGCTAGTGGTCCCCAGAACTCTGGGGCCAACGTCCTGACTTTC,CASGPQNSGANVLTF
TRBV24-1,-,once,TRBJ2-5,TGTGCCACCAGTGATTCCCTGATTGCGGCTAAAGAGACCCAGTACTTC,CATSDSLIAAKETQYF
TRBV6-5,TRBD1,-,TRBJ1-1,TGTGCCACCTTAAGACAGGGGGGACCGAACACTGAAGCTTTCTTT,CATLRQGGPNTEAFF
TRBV14,TRBD1,-,TRBJ1-6,TGTGCCAGCAGGGCAACCGGGACAGGAAATTCACCCCTCCACTTT,CASRATGTGNSPLHF
TRBV5-4,TRBD1,-,TRBJ2-5,TGTGCCAGCAGCCCCACGCCGGGACAGGGAGAGGGGACCCAGTACTTC,CASSPTPGQGEGTQYF
TRBV6-1,TRBD2,-,TRBJ2-2,TGTGCCAGCAATGTAGCGGCTAGCGGGGTGTACACCGGGGAGCTGTTTTTT,CASNVAASGVYTGELFF
TRBV20-1,-,once,TRBJ2-3,TGCAGTGCTACTACCGGGACTGTCCAGTATTTT,CSATTGTVQYF
TRBV5-4,-,-,TRBJ1-2,TGTGCCAGCAGCTTGGGGAGAGGGAAGGGGGTATATGGCTACACCTTC,CASSLGRGKGVYGYTF
TRBV28,TRBD1,-,TRBJ1-2,TGTGCCAGCAGGGGACAGGGGGCATCGGCCTGGGGCTACACCTTC,CASRGQGASAWGYTF
TRBV5-1,TRBD1,-,TRBJ1-2,TGCGCCAGCAGCTCCCGGACAGGGGATGGCTACACCTTC,CASSSRTGDGYTF
TRBV2,-,-,TRBJ1-5,TGTGCCAGCAGTGTGCAGGGGCGAAATCAGCCCCAGCATTTT,CASSVQGRNQPQHF
TRBV2,TRBD1,-,TRBJ1-1,TGTGCCAGCAGTGAATTCGGGACAGGGAGGGGGAACACTGAAGCTTTCTTT,CASSEFGTGRGNTEAFF
TRBV6-5,TRBD1,-,TRBJ2-1,TGTGCCAGTCAGGAAGGGGGCGGGAATGAGCAGTTCTTC,CASQEGGGNEQFF
TRBV5-1,TRBD1,once,TRBJ1-1,TGCGCCAGCAGCCTACAGGGGGCCGGCACTGAAGCTTTCTTT,CASSLQGAGTEAFF
TRBV5-1,-,-,TRBJ2-6,TGCGCCAGCAGCCCAACAGAACCTGGGGCCAACGTCCTGACTTTC,CASSPTEPGANVLTF
TRBV28,TRBD2,once,TRBJ2-1,TGTGCCAGCAGTCCACTAGCGGGGGGGCGGTACAATGAGCAGTTCTTC,CASSPLAGGRYNEQFF
TRBV18,TRBD1,-,TRBJ1-2,TGTGCCAGCTCATACACAGGGGGTAATGGCTACACCTTC,CASSYTGGNGYTF
TRBV2,TRBD1,-,TRBJ1-5,TGTGCCAGCACCCTCCGGGGGACAGGGGGCGATCAGCCCCAGCATTTT,CASTLRGTGGDQPQHF
TRBV2,-,-,TRBJ1-2,TGTGCCAGCAGTGGTTTCGCCCGGGGAGACAGCTACACCTTC,CASSGFARGDSYTF
TRBV20-1,TRBD2,-,TRBJ2-5,TGCAGTGCTAGTTGGACTAGCGTGTGGCAAGAGACCCAGTACTTC,CSASWTSVWQETQYF
TRBV7-9,-,-,TRBJ1-2,TGTGCCAGCACCGCGGAGGGACTTCTTAACTATGGCTACACCTTC,CASTAEGLLNYGYTF
TRBV3-1/TRBV3-2,TRBD1,-,TRBJ1-2,TGTGCCAGCAGCCAAGTTAATTCGGGACAGGGAACCTTC,CASSQVNSGQGTF
TRBV6-5,-,-,TRBJ2-7,TGTGCCAGCAATCTTGGGGGGGGCGTTGCCTACGAGCAGTACTTC,CASNLGGGVAYEQYF
TRBV21-1,-,-,TRBJ2-7,TGTGCCAGCAGCGTCATTTCGGGACTAGTGATCTACGAGCAGTACTTC,CASSVISGLVIYEQYF
TRBV27,-,-,TRBJ1-4,TGTGCCAGCAGTCAAAACACGGGTGAAAAACTGTTTTTT,CASSQNTGEKLFF
TRBV30,-,-,TRBJ2-3,TGTGCCTGGAGTGGGACTTTCCGATCCACAGATACGCAGTATTTT,CAWSGTFRSTDTQYF
TRBV5-1,-,-,TRBJ2-5,TGCGCCAGCAGCTTGACGGGGGGCCGGGAGACCCAGTACTTC,CASSLTGGRETQYF
TRBV9,-,-,TRBJ2-7,TGTGCCAGCAGCGTAGAAGACAGCTTCTCCTACGAGCAGTACTTC,CASSVEDSFSYEQYF
TRBV14,-,-,TRBJ2-1,TGTGCCAGCAGCCAAGAGGGCCCCCGACAGCTTTCTGCACACATCGACAATGAGCAGTTCTTC,CASSQEGPRQLSAHIDNEQFF
TRBV19,TRBD1,-,TRBJ1-1,TGTGCCAGTAATAACAGGGGGAACACTGAAGCTTTCTTT,CASNNRGNTEAFF
TRBV7-9,TRBD1,-,TRBJ2-7,TGTGCCAGCAGCCACCGGGACAGGGACTACGAGCAGTACTTC,CASSHRDRDYEQYF
TRBV5-4,-,-,TRBJ1-2,TGTGCCAGCAGCTTGGAAGGAGGGAACTATGGCTACACCTTC,CASSLEGGNYGYTF
TRBV6-1,-,-,TRBJ2-2,TGTGCCAGCAGTGAACGGGGGGCCTTTAGCAACACCGGGGAGCTGTTTTTT,CASSERGAFSNTGELFF
TRBV24-1,TRBD1,-,TRBJ2-5,TGTGCCACCAGTGATCCCGGGACAGGGAAAGGAGAGACCCAGTACTTC,CATSDPGTGKGETQYF
TRBV14,TRBD2,-,TRBJ2-3,TGTGCCAGCAGCCAGGCCACTAGCGCCCGAACAGATACGCAGTATTTT,CASSQATSARTDTQYF
TRBV30,-,-,TRBJ1-3,TGTGCCTGGAGTCGCGGGGTCTCTGGAAACACCATATATTTT,CAWSRGVSGNTIYF
TRBV7-2,TRBD2,-,TRBJ2-5,TGTGCCAGCAGCTTATACAGTAGCGGGGGGACAAACGGTGAGACCCAGTACTTC,CASSLYSSGGTNGETQYF
TRBV7-6,TRBD2,-,TRBJ2-1,TGTGCCAGCAGCTTAGAGGGGACTAGCTACAATGAGCAGTTCTTC,CASSLEGTSYNEQFF
TRBV3-1/TRBV3-2,TRBD1,-,TRBJ2-3,TGTGCCAGCAGCCCCCTTATCCCCCAGGGGGGCACAGATACGCAGTATTTT,CASSPLIPQGGTDTQYF